Each of the 20 T cell receptor beta chains below was sequenced from the same sample in a study of T cells in Graves' hyperthyroidism and ophthalmopathy. The source material, RNA transcripts, was used to amplify TCR beta CDR3 regions. With the HTBI primer set, the TCR CDR3 went through a first round of RT-PCR. Via MiXCR, TCRdb re-called the multiplex PCR reads, giving one row per CDR3 protein. The sample consists of 490,000 or so distinct CDR3 sequences, about 20% of them appearing once. The specimen sequenced was blood. The receptor set was obtained from a man in his forties with Graves' ophthalmopathy.

The chain recombines TRBV12-3 or TRBV12-4 with TRBJ2-5; tentative D call: TRBD2 (6 bases). The CDR3 has 13 residues. Trimming cost V 6 bases and J 2 bases, with 10 bases left between them. CDR3 in amino acids: CASRLASQETQYF. The CDR3 coding sequence is TGTGCCAGCAGGCTAGCGTCACAAGAGACCCAGTACTTC.

The genes are TRBV20-1 and TRBJ2-3; the match to TRBD2 covers 12 bases. The CDR3 covers 16 residues. The V segment lost 6 bases and the J segment 4 bases; nucleotides outside the gene matches: 11. CDR1 and CDR2 (germline): DFQATT, SNEGSKA (reference sequence). The CDR3 is CSAPPRLAGVADTQYF. The CDR3 DNA sequence: TGCAGTGCCCCGCCCCGACTAGCGGGAGTTGCAGATACGCAGTATTTT.

This clonotype was found many times. The CDR3 sequence is CSVPARQETQYF. DNA for the CDR3: TGCAGTGTCCCAGCGCGTCAAGAGACCCAGTACTTC. J is TRBJ2-5 and V is TRBV20-1; the D is unclear. In germline, CDR1 is DFQATT, CDR2 SNEGSKA (reference sequence). V was pared by 7 bases and J by 2 bases, with 11 bases between. This CDR3 comprises 12 residues.

This chain connects TRBV7-2 to TRBJ1-2, with 9 positions matching TRBD1. Germline V CDR1 and CDR2: SGHTA, FQGNSA. Trimming took 4 bases from V and 6 from J; bases not matched to a gene: 9. The CDR3 has 15 residues. The CDR3 loop reads CASSSIRDRDHGYTF. The CDR3 DNA reads TGTGCCAGCAGCTCCATCCGGGACAGGGACCATGGCTACACCTTC.

This clonotype was seen repeatedly, ten times or more. The rearrangement joins TRBV7-2 to TRBJ2-2, with D tentatively TRBD1 or TRBD2 (5 bases each). V was pared by 2 bases and J by 7 bases, with 11 bases between. The CDR3 is 14 residues long. Germline CDR1 and CDR2: SGHTA and FQGNSA. CDR3 bases: TGTGCCAGCAGCTTAAAGGGGCGGGTCGGGGAGCTGTTTTTT. Protein sequence: CASSLKGRVGELFF.

The table lists this clonotype with many counts. This chain joins TRBV12-3 or TRBV12-4 and TRBJ2-7; 9 positions match TRBD2. The CDR3 consists of 14 residues. After removal of 3 bases from V and 4 bases from J, the junction contained 4 bases not matched to a gene. The CDR3 protein is CASSLASGDYEQYF. In DNA, the CDR3 is TGTGCCAGCAGTTTGGCTAGCGGGGATTACGAGCAGTACTTC.

This clonotype was observed at least ten times. The rearrangement uses TRBV18 and TRBJ2-1; D ambiguous. V lost 3 bases to trimming and J lost 0 bases, with 12 bases between them. Germline loops: CDR1 KGHSH, CDR2 LQKENI. The CDR3 runs to 16 residues. The CDR3 coding sequence is TGTGCCAGCTCACCCAACGAGCGAAGCTCCTACAATGAGCAGTTCTTC. Protein: CASSPNERSSYNEQFF. The full variable domain, in which reference TRBV18 and TRBJ2-1 provide the parts outside the CDR3, is NAGVMQNPRHLVRRRGQEARLRCSPMKGHSHVYWYRQLPEEGLKFMVYLQKENIIDESGMPKERFSAEFPKEGPSILRIQQVVRGDSAAYFCASSPNERSSYNEQFFGPGTRLTVL.

This clonotype has at least ten counts. The rearrangement links TRBV7-8 to TRBJ2-3; D not certain. Trimming left V 2 bases short and J 1 base short, with 4 bases between. Germline V CDR1 and CDR2: SGHVS, FQNEAQ. This CDR3 has 13 residues. The CDR3 loop is CASSLHGTDTQYF. In nucleotides, the CDR3 is TGTGCCAGCAGCTTACATGGCACAGATACGCAGTATTTT.

In this sample, this clonotype turned up many times. The genes are TRBV18 and TRBJ2-2; D perhaps matches TRBD1 (5 bases). This CDR3 has 14 amino acids. Germline CDR1 and CDR2: KGHSH and LQKENI. V lost 1 base to trimming and J lost 4 bases, with 7 bases between them. The CDR3: CASSPRQTTGELFF. Here the CDR3 DNA reads TGTGCCAGCTCACCACGACAGACCACCGGGGAGCTGTTTTTT.

This clonotype turned up a few times. This sequence may be a read error, since a much larger clone differs from it by one base. This chain connects TRBV28 to TRBJ1-2, with 10 bases identical to TRBD1. The germline V gene has CDR1 MDHEN and CDR2 SYDVKM. The CDR3 sequence is 19 residues long. J gave up 6 bases and V 4 bases, and 20 bases lay outside the gene matches. CDR3 region: CASSYENTPVTGGKDGYTF. Here the CDR3 DNA reads TGTGCCAGCAGTTATGAAAACACGCCAGTGACAGGGGGCAAGGATGGCTACACCTTC.

Concerning this clonotype: Possible read error: a much larger clone is one base away. V is TRBV7-2 and J is TRBJ2-1, with 10 bases that match TRBD2. Germline assignment: CDR1 SGHTA and CDR2 FQGNSA. The CDR3 has 14 amino acids. Unmatched junction bases numbered 4, after V lost 5 bases and J lost 6 bases. The CDR3 DNA is TGTGCCAGCAGCGAAAGCGGGAGGGCCAATGAGCAGTTCTTC. This translates into CASSESGRANEQFF.

This sequence joins TRBV12-5 and TRBJ2-1; D gene unclear. CDR1 and CDR2 (germline): LGHNT, FRNRAP. Trimming pared 9 bases from V and 6 bases from J, leaving 6 bases between. The CDR3 covers 10 residues. CDR3 loop: CASRSNEQFF. CDR3 in DNA: TGTGCTAGCCGAAGCAATGAGCAGTTCTTC.

This clonotype has just one count. V usage is TRBV12-3 or TRBV12-4 and J usage is TRBJ2-3, with 9 nucleotides matching TRBD2. The CDR3 has 15 residues. Trimming took 6 bases from V and 4 from J; bases not matched to a gene: 8. The CDR3 sequence: CASSRSGSNPDTQYF. The CDR3 DNA is TGTGCCAGCAGCCGTAGCGGGAGTAATCCAGATACGCAGTATTTT.

The chain combines TRBV19 with TRBJ2-5; D could derive from TRBD1 or TRBD2 (5 bases each). With 10 bases removed from V and 4 bases from J, the gap between germline ends came to 19 bases. The germline V gene has CDR1 LNHDA and CDR2 SQIVND (reference sequence). CDR3 length: 14 residues. CDR3 in DNA: TGTGCCACCGGCCGGGACCCCCCGGGAGAGACCCAGTACTTC. Encoded protein: CATGRDPPGETQYF.

This clonotype was seen a handful of times. V and J are TRBV18 and TRBJ2-3, with a possible D match to TRBD1 (6 bases). CDR3 length: 15 residues. Per germline, CDR1 KGHSH and CDR2 LQKENI. The V end was cut by 1 base, the J end by 0 bases, with 8 bases between. CDR3 protein: CASSPRDISTDTQYF. In DNA form, the CDR3 reads TGTGCCAGCTCACCACGGGACATAAGCACAGATACGCAGTATTTT.

This clonotype was counted between two and nine times. This chain links TRBV5-6 with TRBJ2-3; 8 bases match TRBD1. Trimming removed 3 bases from V and 4 bases from J; junction bases left unmatched: 7. The CDR3 is 15 amino acids. The germline gives CDR1 SGHDT, CDR2 YYEEEE. The CDR3 sequence: CASSSLDREADTQYF. CDR3 DNA: TGTGCCAGCAGCTCGCTGGACAGGGAGGCAGATACGCAGTATTTT. Full variable domain (missing parts from reference TRBV5-6 and TRBJ2-3): DAGVTQSPTHLIKTRGQQVTLRCSPKSGHDTVSWYQQALGQGPQFIFQYYEEEERQRGNFPDRFSGHQFPNYSSELNVNALLLGDSALYLCASSSLDREADTQYFGPGTRLTVL.

This clonotype was observed a handful of times. V is TRBV18 and J is TRBJ1-1; a possible D gene is TRBD1 (6 bases). This CDR3 has 16 residues. CDR1 and CDR2 (germline): KGHSH, LQKENI. Deletions cut 1 base from V and 4 bases from J, with 16 bases between. The CDR3 protein is CASSPRGLGISTEAFF. The DNA for the CDR3 is TGTGCCAGCTCACCACGGGGGCTCGGGATAAGCACTGAAGCTTTCTTT.

This clonotype has more than one count but fewer than ten. The CDR3 bases are TGTGCCAGCAGCGGACTCCAGGAGCCCGTAGATGAGCAGTTCTTC. This encodes CASSGLQEPVDEQFF. The chain carries TRBV9 and TRBJ2-1; D not resolved. CDR1 and CDR2 (germline): SGDLS, YYNGEE. V lost 3 bases and J 8 bases, leaving 18 bases between the germline ends. The CDR3 contains 15 residues.

The rearrangement uses TRBV20-1 and TRBJ1-3; TRBD1 matches 10 bases. The trim removed 3 bases at V and 3 bases at J, leaving 11 bases unmatched. There are 17 residues in the CDR3. CDR1 and CDR2 from the germline V gene are DFQATT and SNEGSKA (reference sequence). CDR3 residues: CSASGRDRGSVGNTIYF. The CDR3 bases are TGCAGTGCTAGCGGGCGGGACAGGGGTTCTGTTGGAAACACCATATATTTT.

The CDR3 spells CASSKQPGQGASSYNSPLHF. The CDR3 DNA reads as TGCGCCAGCAGCAAGCAACCGGGACAGGGGGCATCTTCCTATAATTCACCCCTCCACTTT. The chain has TRBV5-1 and TRBJ1-6, with 12 bases aligning to TRBD1. Trimming took 4 bases from V and 1 from J; bases not matched to a gene: 12. Germline V lookup: CDR1 SGHRS, CDR2 YFSETQ. CDR3 length: 20 amino acids. Supplemented by reference TRBV5-1 and TRBJ1-6, the full variable domain reads KAGVTQTPRYLIKTRGQQVTLSCSPISGHRSVSWYQQTPGQGLQFLFEYFSETQRNKGNFPGRFSGRQFSNSRSEMNVSTLELGDSALYLCASSKQPGQGASSYNSPLHFGNGTRLTVT.